These 29 T cell receptor beta chains were all obtained from the same sample, sequenced in a study of cytomegalovirus exposure and HLA in healthy donors. Generated by immunoSEQ multiplex PCR, the TCRdb table keeps only in-frame clones and is missing some. The sample includes 200,000 to 250,000 clones, roughly 80% of them seen just once. Sequencing was carried out using PBMCs. The receptors come from a woman under 30 in good health and CMV-seronegative.

The V call is TRBV7-6, the J call TRBJ2-1, with D possibly matching TRBD1 (5 bases). The germline CDR1 and CDR2 sequences are SGHVS and FNYEAQ. This CDR3 contains 15 residues. The V and J ends lost 2 bases and 5 bases respectively, with 13 bases between them. CDR3: CASSLPSGRNNEQFF. The CDR3 region has the DNA TGTGCCAGCAGCTTACCGTCAGGGCGGAACAATGAGCAGTTCTTC.

This chain uses TRBV5-6 with TRBJ2-4; D ambiguous. The V and J ends lost 6 bases and 4 bases respectively, with 11 bases between them. This CDR3 contains 13 residues. Germline V lookup: CDR1 SGHDT, CDR2 YYEEEE. The CDR3 region is CASTDPNKNIQYF. DNA for the CDR3: TGTGCCAGCACCGACCCGAATAAAAACATTCAGTACTTC. Drawing the rest from reference TRBV5-6 and TRBJ2-4, the complete variable domain is DAGVTQSPTHLIKTRGQQVTLRCSPKSGHDTVSWYQQALGQGPQFIFQYYEEEERQRGNFPDRFSGHQFPNYSSELNVNALLLGDSALYLCASTDPNKNIQYFGAGTRLSVL.

The V and J genes are TRBV30 and TRBJ2-2; D is unresolved. In germline, CDR1 is GTSNPN, CDR2 SVGIG (reference sequence). This CDR3 contains 13 residues. With 0 bases removed from V and 5 bases from J, the gap between germline ends came to 7 bases. In DNA form, the CDR3 reads TGTGCCTGGAGTGTAGCCGGGACCGGGGAGCTGTTTTTT. Its protein product is CAWSVAGTGELFF.

The J gene is TRBJ2-6, the V gene TRBV28, with D possibly TRBD2 on 5 matching bases. V was cut by 3 bases and J by 0 bases, with 9 bases left in between. Germline V gene data show CDR1 as MDHEN and CDR2 as SYDVKM. The CDR3 covers 16 residues. The DNA for the CDR3 is TGTGCCAGCAGTTTCGTGCGGGCCTCTGGGGCCAACGTCCTGACTTTC. Translated: CASSFVRASGANVLTF.

V is TRBV19 and J is TRBJ1-5, with 8 positions matching TRBD1. Trimming at V came to 7 bases and at J to 7 bases, leaving 3 bases not matched to a gene. Germline V gene sequence: CDR1 LNHDA, CDR2 SQIVND (reference sequence). The CDR3 covers 12 residues. Here the CDR3 DNA reads TGTGCCAGTAAAGGACAGGGACAGCCCCAGCATTTT. Translating it yields CASKGQGQPQHF.

V is TRBV2 and J is TRBJ2-1; 7 nucleotides line up with TRBD1. The length of the CDR3 is 11 residues. Germline V lookup: CDR1 SNHLY, CDR2 FYNNEI. V gave up 11 bases and J gave up 4 bases; unmatched junction bases: 2. CDR3 residues: CAGGQYNEQFF. For the CDR3, the DNA is TGTGCCGGGGGACAGTACAATGAGCAGTTCTTC.

The rearrangement uses TRBV30 and TRBJ1-5, with TRBD1 as a possible D gene (5 bases). Trimming removed 2 bases at V and 6 bases at J, with 11 bases between. CDR3 length: 13 amino acids. Germline V lookup: CDR1 GTSNPN, CDR2 SVGIG (reference sequence). CDR3 nucleotides: TGTGCCTGGAGTCTCAGGGAGGGTCAGCCCCAGCATTTT. Its protein product is CAWSLREGQPQHF.

The chain employs TRBV6-5 and TRBJ2-7; tentatively, D is TRBD2 (6 bases). This CDR3 spans 15 amino acids. CDR1 is MNHEY and CDR2 is SVGAGI in the germline V gene. Trimming took 8 bases from V and 0 from J, leaving 17 bases between them. For the CDR3, the DNA is TGTGCCAGCGGGGTCTACTACGGGAGCTCCTACGAGCAGTACTTC. It specifies CASGVYYGSSYEQYF.

The rearrangement links TRBV19 to TRBJ2-1; D uncertain. The length of the CDR3 is 12 residues. Germline V gives CDR1 LNHDA, CDR2 SQIVND (reference sequence). Trimming took off 1 base at V and 7 bases at J, with 5 bases between the two ends. Here the CDR3 reads CASSIVGNEQFF. For the CDR3, the DNA is TGTGCCAGTAGTATAGTGGGGAATGAGCAGTTCTTC.

This clone appeared a single time. V gene TRBV30 combines with J gene TRBJ2-7; D is ambiguous. V lost 4 bases and J 6 bases, leaving 13 bases between the germline ends. Per the germline V gene, CDR1 is GTSNPN and CDR2 is SVGIG (reference sequence). This CDR3 contains 12 residues. The CDR3 loop reads CAWMYGIGEQYF. The CDR3 coding sequence is TGTGCCTGGATGTATGGGATCGGCGAGCAGTACTTC.

The V call is TRBV2, the J call TRBJ2-7; 8 bases are shared with TRBD1. V trimming: 5 bases; J trimming: 0 bases; junction bases outside the gene matches: 6. Germline CDR1 SNHLY, CDR2 FYNNEI. There are 15 residues in the CDR3. For the CDR3, the DNA is TGTGCCAGCAGTACTCCGGGACAGGCCTCCTACGAGCAGTACTTC. This codes for CASSTPGQASYEQYF.

This clone was seen a few times. V gene TRBV7-3 combines with J gene TRBJ1-5, with 8 bases fitting TRBD1. V lost 2 bases, J lost 4 bases, and 7 bases stayed unmatched. CDR3 length: 16 amino acids. CDR1 and CDR2 from the germline V gene are SGHTA and FQGTGA. CDR3 residues: CASSLWARGPNQPQHF. The DNA of the CDR3 is TGTGCCAGCAGCTTATGGGCCAGGGGGCCGAATCAGCCCCAGCATTTT.

This chain joins TRBV2 and TRBJ2-3; D unresolved. This CDR3 region has 16 residues. Trimming removed 6 bases from V and 0 bases from J, with 16 bases in between. Germline V gives CDR1 SNHLY, CDR2 FYNNEI. The CDR3 DNA follows: TGTGCCAGCAGGCTAATCCCCCGGACCAGCACAGATACGCAGTATTTT. The encoded protein is CASRLIPRTSTDTQYF.

The rearrangement joins TRBV6-1 to TRBJ2-1; 7 positions agree with TRBD2. J gave up 5 bases and V 8 bases, and 12 bases lay outside the gene matches. The CDR3 contains 15 residues. In germline, CDR1 is MNHNS, CDR2 SASEGT. The CDR3 region has the DNA TGTGCCAGCCAGTCTTTCGGCGGGACTAACAATGAGCAGTTCTTC. Its translation: CASQSFGGTNNEQFF.

CDR3 sequence: CASSPGTGTMNTEAFF. DNA for the CDR3: TGCGCCAGCAGCCCCGGGACAGGGACTATGAACACTGAAGCTTTCTTT. The gene calls are TRBV5-1 and TRBJ1-1; TRBD1 matches 9 bases. This CDR3 comprises 16 residues. CDR1 and CDR2 from the germline V gene are SGHRS and YFSETQ. Trimming removed 4 bases from V and 0 bases from J; junction bases left unmatched: 7.

This chain links TRBV6-1 with TRBJ2-1, with D possibly being TRBD1 (6 bases). The CDR3 spans 14 residues. V was cut by 5 bases and J by 7 bases, with 15 bases left in between. Germline CDR1 and CDR2: MNHNS and SASEGT. The CDR3 loop is CASSSGVPRNEQFF. CDR3 nucleotides: TGTGCCAGCAGTTCAGGGGTTCCTCGGAATGAGCAGTTCTTC.

This chain links TRBV7-3 with TRBJ1-1; 9 bases match TRBD1. After removal of 0 bases from V and 1 base from J, the junction contained 9 bases not matched to a gene. The germline CDR1 and CDR2 sequences are SGHTA and FQGTGA. The CDR3 extends over 18 amino acids. CDR3 in DNA: TGTGCCAGCAGCTTAACGGTCGGGACAGGGTTTAAGAACACTGAAGCTTTCTTT. Encoded protein: CASSLTVGTGFKNTEAFF.

The chain has TRBV6-6 and TRBJ1-1; D is undetermined. V lost 10 bases to trimming and J lost 4 bases, with 19 bases between them. The CDR3 loop spans 14 amino acids. Germline lookup yields CDR1 MNHNY and CDR2 SVGAGI (reference sequence). CDR3 DNA: TGTGCCAACCCCGGTCCCGGCGGGATCACTGAAGCTTTCTTT. This translates into CANPGPGGITEAFF.

This rearrangement joins TRBV5-1 to TRBJ2-7, with 10 positions matching TRBD1. The J segment lost 6 bases and the V segment lost 5 bases, leaving 8 bases of the junction unmatched. The CDR3 contains 14 residues. The germline CDR1 and CDR2 sequences are SGHRS and YFSETQ. The CDR3 is CASRRGTGAGEQYF. The CDR3 DNA reads as TGCGCCAGCAGACGGGGGACAGGGGCGGGCGAGCAGTACTTC.

V gene TRBV29-1 combines with J gene TRBJ2-5; weak D call: TRBD2 (6 bases). The CDR3 has 13 residues. V dropped 5 bases and J dropped 1 base, with 11 bases sitting between them. The V gene's germline CDR1 is SQVTM and CDR2 ANQGSEA. CDR3 region: CSVRDFLQETQYF. CDR3 in DNA: TGCAGCGTTCGGGACTTCCTCCAAGAGACCCAGTACTTC.

The rearrangement links TRBV2 to TRBJ1-2; no clear D. Germline loops: CDR1 SNHLY, CDR2 FYNNEI. This CDR3 has 13 amino acids. V was trimmed by 1 base and J by 4 bases, leaving 7 bases between them. This CDR3 is CASSEVGSYGYTF. The CDR3 DNA sequence: TGTGCCAGCAGTGAAGTGGGGAGCTATGGCTACACCTTC.

In this sample, this clone turned up once. This sequence joins TRBV5-1 and TRBJ1-3, with 7 bases identical to TRBD1. Germline V lookup: CDR1 SGHRS, CDR2 YFSETQ. After removal of 4 bases from V and 0 bases from J, the junction contained 4 bases not matched to a gene. The CDR3 has 15 amino acids. DNA for the CDR3: TGCGCCAGCAGCAGAGGGGGCAACTCTGGAAACACCATATATTTT. As protein: CASSRGGNSGNTIYF.

The V and J genes are TRBV28 and TRBJ1-4; 8 bases map to TRBD1. V gave up 2 bases and J gave up 10 bases; unmatched junction bases: 12. Per germline, CDR1 MDHEN and CDR2 SYDVKM. This CDR3 is 16 amino acids long. The CDR3 nucleotides read TGTGCCAGCAGTTTACCTCAATCAGGGGGCAGGGGAAAACTGTTTTTT. Translated, it gives CASSLPQSGGRGKLFF.

V is TRBV5-1 and J is TRBJ2-7, with 10 bases fitting TRBD1. CDR3 size: 14 residues. The V gene's germline CDR1 is SGHRS and CDR2 YFSETQ. V gave up 4 bases and J gave up 2 bases; unmatched junction bases: 3. The DNA for the CDR3 is TGCGCCAGCAGCAACGGGACAGGGGCCTACGAGCAGTACTTC. Encoded protein: CASSNGTGAYEQYF.

This clone occurred a few times. The chain is built from TRBV15 and TRBJ1-5, with 9 bases aligning to TRBD1. V trimming: 3 bases; J trimming: 7 bases; junction bases outside the gene matches: 7. The CDR3 runs to 15 residues. The germline V gene encodes CDR1 LNHNV and CDR2 YYDKDF (reference sequence). CDR3: CATSRTRQGGQPQHF. CDR3 nucleotides: TGTGCCACCAGCAGGACTCGACAGGGGGGGCAGCCCCAGCATTTT.

The rearrangement joins TRBV28 to TRBJ2-7, with a weak D call TRBD1 (6 bases). The CDR3 spans 15 residues. The germline V and J ends were trimmed by 6 bases and 3 bases, with 18 bases remaining between them. Germline loops: CDR1 MDHEN, CDR2 SYDVKM. The CDR3 here is CASSPEVGALYEQYF. DNA of the CDR3: TGTGCCAGCAGCCCCGAGGTGGGGGCCCTCTACGAGCAGTACTTC.

The chain carries TRBV7-9 and TRBJ1-2; D unclear. CDR1 and CDR2 from the germline V gene are SEHNR and FQNEAQ (reference sequence). Trimming removed 2 bases from V and 10 bases from J, with 11 bases in between. There are 12 residues in the CDR3. This chain's CDR3 is CASSLRDFDYTF. The DNA for the CDR3 is TGTGCCAGCAGCTTAAGGGATTTTGACTACACCTTC. Filled out from reference TRBV7-9 and TRBJ1-2, the complete variable domain reads DTGVSQNPRHKITKRGQNVTFRCDPISEHNRLYWYRQTLGQGPEFLTYFQNEAQLEKSRLLSDRFSAERPKGSFSTLEIQRTEQGDSAMYLCASSLRDFDYTFGSGTRLTVV.

The chain links TRBV9 to TRBJ2-3, with D maybe TRBD1 (6 bases). Germline CDR1 SGDLS, CDR2 YYNGEE. Trimming shortened V by 4 bases and J by 5 bases, and 14 bases separated the two germline ends. The CDR3 has 14 amino acids. Here the CDR3 DNA reads TGTGCCAGCAGCAATGGACAGTGGGGAGATACGCAGTATTTT. Amino acids: CASSNGQWGDTQYF.

The chain is built from TRBV15 and TRBJ2-7; unclear D gene. Looked up from germline, CDR1 is LNHNV and CDR2 is YYDKDF (reference sequence). This CDR3 has 12 residues. Trimming removed 10 bases from V and 1 base from J, with 11 bases in between. In DNA form, the CDR3 reads TGTGCCAGCTCGGCAGGATCCTACGAGCAGTACTTC. Translating gives CASSAGSYEQYF.